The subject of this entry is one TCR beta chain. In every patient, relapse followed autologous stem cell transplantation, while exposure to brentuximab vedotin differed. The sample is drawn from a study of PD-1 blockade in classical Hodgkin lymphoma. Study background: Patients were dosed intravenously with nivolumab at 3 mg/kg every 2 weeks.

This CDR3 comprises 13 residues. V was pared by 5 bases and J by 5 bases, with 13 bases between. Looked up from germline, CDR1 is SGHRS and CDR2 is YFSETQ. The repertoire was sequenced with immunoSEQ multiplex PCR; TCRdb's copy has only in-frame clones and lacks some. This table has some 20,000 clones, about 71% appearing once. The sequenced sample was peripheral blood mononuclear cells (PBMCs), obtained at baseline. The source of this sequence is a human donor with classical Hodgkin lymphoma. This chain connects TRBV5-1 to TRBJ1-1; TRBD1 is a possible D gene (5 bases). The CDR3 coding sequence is TGCGCCAGCAGGAGAACCTGGGGGACTGAAGCTTTCTTT. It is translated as CASRRTWGTEAFF. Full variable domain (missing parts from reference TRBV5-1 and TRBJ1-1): KAGVTQTPRYLIKTRGQQVTLSCSPISGHRSVSWYQQTPGQGLQFLFEYFSETQRNKGNFPGRFSGRQFSNSRSEMNVSTLELGDSALYLCASRRTWGTEAFFGQGTRLTVV.